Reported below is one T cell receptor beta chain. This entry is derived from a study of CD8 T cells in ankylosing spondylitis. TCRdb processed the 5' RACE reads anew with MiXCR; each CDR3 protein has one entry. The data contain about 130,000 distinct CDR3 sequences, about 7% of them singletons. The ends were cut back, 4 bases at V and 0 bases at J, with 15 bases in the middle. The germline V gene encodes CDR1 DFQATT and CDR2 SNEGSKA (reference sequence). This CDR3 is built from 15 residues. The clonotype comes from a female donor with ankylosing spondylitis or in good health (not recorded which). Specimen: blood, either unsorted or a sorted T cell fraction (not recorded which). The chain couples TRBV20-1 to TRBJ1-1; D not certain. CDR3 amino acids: CSAKGRRSMNTEAFF. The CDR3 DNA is TGCAGTGCTAAGGGAAGGAGAAGCATGAACACTGAAGCTTTCTTT.